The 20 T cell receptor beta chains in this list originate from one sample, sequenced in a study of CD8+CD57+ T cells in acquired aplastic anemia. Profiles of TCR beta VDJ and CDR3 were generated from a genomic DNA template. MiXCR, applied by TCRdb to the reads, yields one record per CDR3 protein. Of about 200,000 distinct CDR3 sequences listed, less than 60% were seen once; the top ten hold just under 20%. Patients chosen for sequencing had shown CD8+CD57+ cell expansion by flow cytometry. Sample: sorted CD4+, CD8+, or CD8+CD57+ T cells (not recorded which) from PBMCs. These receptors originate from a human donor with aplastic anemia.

The CDR3 spells CASSVRDYSYEQYF. The CDR3 nucleotides are TGTGCCAGTAGTGTCCGGGACTACTCCTACGAGCAGTACTTC. V gene TRBV19 combines with J gene TRBJ2-7, with 7 bases fitting TRBD2. With V trimmed by 5 bases and J by 0 bases, 4 bases remained unmatched. The CDR3 has 14 residues. Per the germline V gene, CDR1 is LNHDA and CDR2 is SQIVND (reference sequence).

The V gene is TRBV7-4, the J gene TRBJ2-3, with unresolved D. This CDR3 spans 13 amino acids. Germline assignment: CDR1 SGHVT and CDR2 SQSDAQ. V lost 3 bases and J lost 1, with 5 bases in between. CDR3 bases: TGTGCCAGCAGCTTGATAGGCACAGATACGCAGTATTTT. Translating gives CASSLIGTDTQYF. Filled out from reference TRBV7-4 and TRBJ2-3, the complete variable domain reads GAGVSQSPRYKVAKRGRDVALRCDSISGHVTLYWYRQTLGQGSEVLTYSQSDAQRDKSGRPSGRFSAERPERSVSTLKIQRTEQGDSAVYLCASSLIGTDTQYFGPGTRLTVL.

The CDR3 region is CSAVEAGDEQYF. DNA for the CDR3: TGCAGCGCCGTGGAGGCCGGCGACGAGCAGTACTTC. The V call is TRBV29-1, the J call TRBJ2-7; D may be TRBD2 (5 bases). The CDR3 covers 12 residues. Germline-derived CDR1 and CDR2 are SQVTM and ANQGSEA. The ends were cut back, 7 bases at V and 5 bases at J, with 15 bases in the middle.

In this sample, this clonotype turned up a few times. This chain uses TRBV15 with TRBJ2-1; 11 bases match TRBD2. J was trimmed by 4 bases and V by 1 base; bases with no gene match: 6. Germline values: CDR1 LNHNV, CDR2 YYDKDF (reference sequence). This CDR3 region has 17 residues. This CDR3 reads CATSRAPGTSGYNEQFF. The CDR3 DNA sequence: TGTGCCACCAGCAGAGCGCCCGGGACTAGCGGTTACAATGAGCAGTTCTTC.

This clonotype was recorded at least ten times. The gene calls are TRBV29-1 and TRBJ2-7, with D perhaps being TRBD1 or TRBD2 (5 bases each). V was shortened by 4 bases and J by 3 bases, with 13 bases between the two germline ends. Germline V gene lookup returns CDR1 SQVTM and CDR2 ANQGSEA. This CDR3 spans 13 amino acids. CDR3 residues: CSVVFGDGYEQYF. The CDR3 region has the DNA TGCAGCGTTGTGTTCGGGGACGGCTACGAGCAGTACTTC.

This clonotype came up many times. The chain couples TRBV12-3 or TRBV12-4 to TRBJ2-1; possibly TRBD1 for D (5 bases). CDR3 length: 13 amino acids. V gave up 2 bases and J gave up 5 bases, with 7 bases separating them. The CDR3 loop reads CASSLSQDNEQFF. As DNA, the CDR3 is TGTGCCAGCAGTTTATCACAGGACAATGAGCAGTTCTTC.

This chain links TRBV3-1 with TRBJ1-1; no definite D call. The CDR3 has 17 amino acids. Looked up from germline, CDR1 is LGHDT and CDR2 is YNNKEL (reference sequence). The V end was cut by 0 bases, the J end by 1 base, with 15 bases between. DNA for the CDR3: TGTGCCAGCAGCCAAGATATGTTACGGGCCGAGAACACTGAAGCTTTCTTT. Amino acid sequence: CASSQDMLRAENTEAFF.

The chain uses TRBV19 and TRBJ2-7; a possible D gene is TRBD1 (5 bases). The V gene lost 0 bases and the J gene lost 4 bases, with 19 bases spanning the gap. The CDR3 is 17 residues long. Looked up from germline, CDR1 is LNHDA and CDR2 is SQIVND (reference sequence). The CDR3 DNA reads TGTGCCAGTAGTATAGACCACAGTGGGGCCATGGGATACGAGCAGTACTTC. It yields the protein CASSIDHSGAMGYEQYF. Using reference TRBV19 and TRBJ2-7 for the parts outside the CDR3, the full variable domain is DGGITQSPKYLFRKEGQNVTLSCEQNLNHDAMYWYRQDPGQGLRLIYYSQIVNDFQKGDIAEGYSVSREKKESFPLTVTSAQKNPTAFYLCASSIDHSGAMGYEQYFGPGTRLTVT.

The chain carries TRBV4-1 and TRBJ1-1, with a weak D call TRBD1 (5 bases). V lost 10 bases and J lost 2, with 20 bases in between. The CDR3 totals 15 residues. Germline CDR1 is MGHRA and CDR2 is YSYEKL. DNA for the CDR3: TGCGCCACCACGGGGCTATCTGGGGGTAACACTGAAGCTTTCTTT. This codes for CATTGLSGGNTEAFF.

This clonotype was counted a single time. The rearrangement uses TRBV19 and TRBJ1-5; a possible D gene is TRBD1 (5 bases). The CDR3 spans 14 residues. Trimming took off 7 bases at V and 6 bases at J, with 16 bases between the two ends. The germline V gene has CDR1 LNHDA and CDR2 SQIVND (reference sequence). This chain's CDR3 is CASTQTGTGQPQHF. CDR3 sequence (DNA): TGTGCCAGTACCCAGACCGGGACGGGTCAGCCCCAGCATTTT.

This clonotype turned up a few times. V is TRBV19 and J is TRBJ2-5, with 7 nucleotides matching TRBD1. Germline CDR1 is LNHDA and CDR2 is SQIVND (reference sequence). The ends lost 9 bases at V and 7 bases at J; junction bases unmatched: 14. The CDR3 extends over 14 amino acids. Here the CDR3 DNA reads TGTGCCAGCAGTTTTAGATGGGACAGTAGGACCCAGTACTTC. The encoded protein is CASSFRWDSRTQYF. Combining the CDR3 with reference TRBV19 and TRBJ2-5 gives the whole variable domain DGGITQSPKYLFRKEGQNVTLSCEQNLNHDAMYWYRQDPGQGLRLIYYSQIVNDFQKGDIAEGYSVSREKKESFPLTVTSAQKNPTAFYLCASSFRWDSRTQYFGPGTRLLVL.

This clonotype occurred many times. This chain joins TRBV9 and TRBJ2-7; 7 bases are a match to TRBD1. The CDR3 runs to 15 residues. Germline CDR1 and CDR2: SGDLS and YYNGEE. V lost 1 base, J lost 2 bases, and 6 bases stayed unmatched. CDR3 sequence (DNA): TGTGCCAGCAGCGTATCGACAGGGTTTACCTACGAGCAGTACTTC. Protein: CASSVSTGFTYEQYF.

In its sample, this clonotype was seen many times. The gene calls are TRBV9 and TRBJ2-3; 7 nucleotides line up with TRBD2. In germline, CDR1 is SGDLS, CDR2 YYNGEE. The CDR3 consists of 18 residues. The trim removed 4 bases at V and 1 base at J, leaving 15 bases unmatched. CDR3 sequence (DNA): TGTGCCAGCAGCCCCCCCTCCCGGGCTAGCGGCCGCACAGATACGCAGTATTTT. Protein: CASSPPSRASGRTDTQYF.

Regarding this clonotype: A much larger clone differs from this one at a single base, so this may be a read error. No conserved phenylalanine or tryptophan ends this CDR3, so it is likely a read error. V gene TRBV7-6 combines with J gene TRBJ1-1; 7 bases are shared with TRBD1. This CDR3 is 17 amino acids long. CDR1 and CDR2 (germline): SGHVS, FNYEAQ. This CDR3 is CASSHPPGGRLNTEAFL. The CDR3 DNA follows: TGCGCCAGCAGCCACCCCCCAGGGGGAAGGCTGAACACTGAAGCTTTCCTT.

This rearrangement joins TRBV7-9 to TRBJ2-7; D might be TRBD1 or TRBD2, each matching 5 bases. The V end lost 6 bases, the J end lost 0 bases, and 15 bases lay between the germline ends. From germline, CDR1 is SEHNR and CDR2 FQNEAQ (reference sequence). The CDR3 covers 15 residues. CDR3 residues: CASSRDGKSSYEQYF. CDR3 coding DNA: TGTGCCAGCAGTCGGGACGGGAAGAGCTCCTACGAGCAGTACTTC.

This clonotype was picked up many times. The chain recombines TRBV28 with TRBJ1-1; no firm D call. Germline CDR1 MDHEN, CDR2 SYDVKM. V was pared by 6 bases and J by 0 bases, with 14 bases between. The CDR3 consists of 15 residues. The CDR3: CASRKQRYMNTEAFF. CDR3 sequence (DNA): TGTGCCAGCAGGAAACAGCGGTACATGAACACTGAAGCTTTCTTT.

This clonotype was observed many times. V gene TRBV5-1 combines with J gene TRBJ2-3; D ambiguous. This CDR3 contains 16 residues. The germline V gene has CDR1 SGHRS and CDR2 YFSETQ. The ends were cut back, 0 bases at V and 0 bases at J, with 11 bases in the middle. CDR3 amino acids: CASSLARSSSTDTQYF. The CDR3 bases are TGCGCCAGCAGCTTGGCGCGGTCCTCTAGCACAGATACGCAGTATTTT.

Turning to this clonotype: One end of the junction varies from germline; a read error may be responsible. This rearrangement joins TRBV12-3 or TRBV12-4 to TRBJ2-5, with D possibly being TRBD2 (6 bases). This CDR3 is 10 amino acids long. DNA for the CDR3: TGTGCCAGCAGTGCGGGACTCGGGTGCTTC. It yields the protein CASSAGLGCF.

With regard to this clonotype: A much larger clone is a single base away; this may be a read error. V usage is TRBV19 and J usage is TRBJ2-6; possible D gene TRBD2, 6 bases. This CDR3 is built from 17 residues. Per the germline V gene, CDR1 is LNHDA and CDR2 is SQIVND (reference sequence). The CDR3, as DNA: TGTGCCAGTAGTATCTACTCGGAGGGTACCGGGGCCAACGACCTGACTTTC. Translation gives CASSIYSEGTGANDLTF.

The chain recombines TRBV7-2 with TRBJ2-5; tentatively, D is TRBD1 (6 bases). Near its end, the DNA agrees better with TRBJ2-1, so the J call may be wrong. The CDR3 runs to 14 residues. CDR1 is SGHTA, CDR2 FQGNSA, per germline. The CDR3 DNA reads TGTGCCAGCAGCTTTACAGGGTACCGCCATGAGCAGTTCTTC. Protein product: CASSFTGYRHEQFF.